The clone carrying this T cell receptor beta chain was recorded at least ten times. The antigen is unknown. Mismatch with germline at one junction end may stem from a read error. Germline CDR1 and CDR2: LNHDA and SQIVND (reference sequence). This CDR3 is built from 14 residues. MiXCR was used by TCRdb to re-call the PCR reads. Among about 12,000 clones listed, about 12% were seen once. Patients were all untreated before their thyroid surgery. These data belong to a study of metastatic and nonmetastatic thyroid tumors. As for the study in general: A comparison of repertoires was made across blood and tumor or nodule tissue from malignant and benign thyroid patients. General study findings and limits: Malignant thyroid tumors reportedly had TCR beta diversity that was significantly higher than in benign nodules, in blood and tumor.

The origin of this receptor is a female donor with papillary thyroid cancer or a benign thyroid nodule (not recorded which). Some clones in this sample may be carry-over from other donors' samples. The V and J genes are TRBV19 and TRBJ1-1, with D hard to call. Source material: blood. CDR3 loop: CASSTPWVASEASF. The CDR3 DNA reads TGTGCCAGTAGTACCCCCTGGGTAGCGTCTGAAGCTTCCTTT. Based on the CDR3 plus reference TRBV19 and TRBJ1-1, the full variable domain is DGGITQSPKYLFRKEGQNVTLSCEQNLNHDAMYWYRQDPGQGLRLIYYSQIVNDFQKGDIAEGYSVSREKKESFPLTVTSAQKNPTAFYLCASSTPWVASEASFGQGTRLTVV.